This T cell receptor (beta chain) is drawn from a study of shared clonotypes between healthy human individuals. Of note for this clone: The antigen remains unidentified.

This CDR3 spans 13 amino acids. Germline V gene data show CDR1 as MRHNA and CDR2 as SNTAGT. V lost 5 bases and J 0 bases, leaving 5 bases between the germline ends. Deep level was the assay's run setting. In the original analysis: With immunoSEQ giving junction-only sequences and no quality scores, filtering differed. Some clones are missing from TCRdb's copy, which holds only in-frame ones; the method was immunoSEQ multiplex PCR. D and trimming were read from the DNA, whereas the V and J calls and clone size are those reported in that table. Seen here are approximately 460,000 clones, roughly four fifths observed once, and the top ten hold about 12%. General study findings and limits: Only blood was sampled; tissue repertoires likely differ.

Donors were healthy HIV-negative adults without recently reported acute infections or vaccinations. Sequencing used PBMCs. The source of this sequence is a woman aged 40-49 years in good health. Some clones in this sample may be carry-over from other donors' samples. V gene TRBV6-4 combines with J gene TRBJ2-1, with D uncertain. This chain's CDR3 is CASSIASYNEQFF. CDR3 coding DNA: TGTGCCAGCAGTATAGCCTCCTACAATGAGCAGTTCTTC.